This entry describes one TCR beta chain. Per the authors' pipeline: How many nucleated cells were present was estimated from reference gene primer amplification. Produced via immunoSEQ multiplex PCR; TCRdb's table is partial and in-frame only. V, J and clone size are those of that table, while D and trimming were read from the DNA. Of over 250,000 clones detected, 80% to 90% appear once; the ten largest clones hold 10%. The germline CDR1 and CDR2 sequences are SGHRS and YFSETQ. V dropped 4 bases and J dropped 5 bases, with 13 bases sitting between them. This CDR3 region has 14 residues. The sample originates from a study of blood T cell repertoires in COVID-19. For the study at large: Researchers got acute and convalescent COVID-19 samples from the United States, Italy and Spain. PBMCs, B-cell-depleted T cells, or T cells were the source of the cDNA or gDNA that made up the material.

During active infection, Seattle patients enrolled and were then monitored through disease. The sequence was obtained from a woman in her sixties or seventies with COVID-19, enrolled during active disease. The chain couples TRBV5-1 to TRBJ2-1; D possibly corresponds to TRBD1 (6 bases). What was sequenced was peripheral blood. CDR3 loop: CASSRGQSDNEQFF. CDR3 coding DNA: TGCGCCAGCAGCCGCGGACAGTCTGACAATGAGCAGTTCTTC.